These 29 T cell receptor beta chains share one sample of origin, sequenced in a study of T cell responses to AZD1222 COVID-19 vaccine. TCRdb's copy holds only in-frame clones and misses some; the assay was immunoSEQ multiplex PCR. The sample has about 130,000 clones; 88% are singletons. The input for sequencing was peripheral blood, taken on day 0 of AZD1222 vaccination. The receptors stem from an adult in good health.

The chain links TRBV12-5 to TRBJ1-5, with no clear D. V dropped 1 base and J dropped 5 bases, with 6 bases sitting between them. Germline CDR1 and CDR2: LGHNT and FRNRAP. The CDR3 spans 13 residues. The CDR3 here is CASGLGSYQPQHF. The CDR3 bases are TGTGCTAGTGGTTTGGGTAGTTATCAGCCCCAGCATTTT.

DNA for the CDR3: TGTGCCAGCAGCTTAGACGGGGGGTTAAGCGGGGAGCTGTTTTTT. Protein: CASSLDGGLSGELFF. The rearrangement links TRBV7-2 to TRBJ2-2; 7 nucleotides align to TRBD2. This CDR3 contains 15 residues. The V segment lost 1 base and the J segment 7 bases; nucleotides outside the gene matches: 6. Germline V CDR1 and CDR2: SGHTA, FQGNSA.

The chain employs TRBV19 and TRBJ2-2; D unclear. Looked up from germline, CDR1 is LNHDA and CDR2 is SQIVND (reference sequence). The CDR3 length is 14 residues. V was cut by 0 bases and J by 4 bases, with 6 bases left in between. The CDR3 DNA sequence: TGTGCCAGTAGTATAGAAAGCACCACCGGGGAGCTGTTTTTT. This encodes CASSIESTTGELFF.

A single count supports this clone. The chain combines TRBV6-5 with TRBJ2-3; the match to TRBD1 covers 7 bases. Looked up from germline, CDR1 is MNHEY and CDR2 is SVGAGI. After removal of 5 bases from V and 3 bases from J, the junction contained 5 bases not matched to a gene. This CDR3 is 14 amino acids long. The CDR3 DNA reads as TGTGCCAGCAGTCGACAGGGATTAACAGATACGCAGTATTTT. This codes for CASSRQGLTDTQYF.

V usage is TRBV3-1 (or the pseudogene TRBV3-2) and J usage is TRBJ1-2; D is ambiguous. Trimming pared 3 bases from V and 1 base from J, leaving 9 bases between. The CDR3 is 14 amino acids. Germline CDR1 is LGHDT and CDR2 is YNNKEL (reference sequence). The CDR3 protein is CASSQTSGNYGYTF. The DNA for the CDR3 is TGTGCCAGCAGCCAGACCTCCGGTAACTATGGCTACACCTTC.

This clone was seen a handful of times. The rearrangement links TRBV24-1 to TRBJ2-5; 11 bases fit TRBD1. J gave up 5 bases and V 9 bases, and 10 bases lay outside the gene matches. Germline V gene data show CDR1 as KGHDR and CDR2 as SFDVKD. This CDR3 spans 15 amino acids. CDR3 sequence: CATGRDRGYGETQYF. CDR3 in DNA: TGTGCCACCGGAAGGGACAGGGGGTATGGGGAGACCCAGTACTTC.

CDR3 loop: CASADGGSQETQYF. For the CDR3, the DNA is TGTGCCAGCGCCGACGGGGGGAGCCAAGAGACCCAGTACTTC. The genes are TRBV6-5 and TRBJ2-5; TRBD2 matches at 7 bases. The CDR3 sequence is 14 residues long. CDR1 and CDR2 (germline): MNHEY, SVGAGI. J lost 1 base, V lost 8 bases, and 7 bases had no gene match.

The chain combines TRBV5-1 with TRBJ1-1, with D unresolved. The CDR3 totals 17 residues. The V end was cut by 1 base, the J end by 2 bases, with 18 bases between. Germline V gives CDR1 SGHRS, CDR2 YFSETQ. CDR3 loop: CASSLLPPRLANTEAFF. CDR3 bases: TGCGCCAGCAGCTTGTTGCCGCCCCGGCTGGCTAACACTGAAGCTTTCTTT. Looking up the rest from reference TRBV5-1 and TRBJ1-1 gives the full variable domain: KAGVTQTPRYLIKTRGQQVTLSCSPISGHRSVSWYQQTPGQGLQFLFEYFSETQRNKGNFPGRFSGRQFSNSRSEMNVSTLELGDSALYLCASSLLPPRLANTEAFFGQGTRLTVV.

This clone came up once. V usage is TRBV6-2 or TRBV6-3 and J usage is TRBJ2-7; TRBD2 matches 7 bases. Germline CDR1 MNHEY, CDR2 SVGEGT. V was pared by 6 bases and J by 6 bases, with 5 bases of the junction left unmatched. The CDR3 has 12 amino acids. The CDR3 bases are TGTGCCAGCAGCCCTGGACTAGTCGAGCAGTACTTC. It is translated as CASSPGLVEQYF.

This clone was seen repeatedly, ten times or more. This chain joins TRBV19 and TRBJ1-4, with 10 positions matching TRBD1. The CDR3 extends over 15 amino acids. J lost 7 bases, V lost 7 bases, and 9 bases had no gene match. The germline V gene encodes CDR1 LNHDA and CDR2 SQIVND (reference sequence). CDR3 in DNA: TGTGCCAGTAACTCCGTGACAGGGGGCAGTGAAAAACTGTTTTTT. This gives the protein CASNSVTGGSEKLFF.

The rearrangement links TRBV5-4 to TRBJ2-3, with 15 bases matching TRBD2. The germline gives CDR1 SGHNT, CDR2 YYREEE (reference sequence). V gave up 2 bases and J gave up 1 base; unmatched junction bases: 5. CDR3 length equals 18 residues. The CDR3 reads CASSFRTSGRVGTDTQYF. In DNA form, the CDR3 reads TGTGCCAGCAGCTTCCGGACTAGCGGGAGGGTCGGCACAGATACGCAGTATTTT.

The chain employs TRBV6-1 and TRBJ2-6; possibly TRBD1 for D (7 bases). Per germline, CDR1 MNHNS and CDR2 SASEGT. The V gene lost 1 base and the J gene lost 2 bases, with 12 bases spanning the gap. The CDR3 consists of 17 residues. The CDR3 spells CASSEDRGGAGANVLTF. The CDR3 nucleotides read TGTGCCAGCAGTGAAGACAGGGGAGGCGCTGGGGCCAACGTCCTGACTTTC.

V is TRBV2 and J is TRBJ2-1; D is tentatively TRBD1 or TRBD2 (5 bases each). Germline-derived CDR1 and CDR2 are SNHLY and FYNNEI. Trimming took off 7 bases at V and 0 bases at J, with 13 bases between the two ends. The CDR3 has 15 amino acids. The DNA for the CDR3 is TGTGCCAGCACCGAGGGACGGAGCTCCTACAATGAGCAGTTCTTC. Its translation: CASTEGRSSYNEQFF.

This clone was counted a single time. The chain employs TRBV19 and TRBJ1-5; D is uncertain. The V end lost 5 bases, the J end lost 2 bases, and 10 bases lay between the germline ends. Germline loops: CDR1 LNHDA, CDR2 SQIVND (reference sequence). The CDR3 covers 14 residues. The CDR3 DNA follows: TGTGCCAGTAGTTCCCGGTCCCGCAATCAGCCCCAGCATTTT. Encoded protein: CASSSRSRNQPQHF.

To note about this clone: One end of the junction fails to match germline, which may point to a read error. The chain has TRBV7-7 and TRBJ2-1; D gene unclear. The germline V gene has CDR1 SSHAT and CDR2 FNYEAQ (reference sequence). CDR3 length equals 16 residues. The CDR3 region is CASSRTETLSYNEQFF. The DNA for the CDR3 is TGTGCTAGCAGCCGAACAGAGACCCTCTCCTACAATGAGCAGTTCTTC.

The chain is built from TRBV27 and TRBJ1-6; TRBD1 aligns across 10 bases. V trimming: 6 bases; J trimming: 7 bases; junction bases outside the gene matches: 3. Per the germline V gene, CDR1 is MNHEY and CDR2 is SMNVEV (reference sequence). The CDR3 contains 14 residues. CDR3 region: CASRTGGFNSPLHF. For the CDR3, the DNA is TGTGCCAGCAGGACAGGGGGCTTCAATTCACCCCTCCACTTT.

V and J are TRBV5-1 and TRBJ2-2; no definite D call. This CDR3 comprises 15 residues. The V end lost 0 bases, the J end lost 0 bases, and 6 bases lay between the germline ends. Germline loops: CDR1 SGHRS, CDR2 YFSETQ. CDR3 bases: TGCGCCAGCAGCTTGGCGCTAACGAACACCGGGGAGCTGTTTTTT. The encoded protein is CASSLALTNTGELFF.

The V and J genes are TRBV3-1 (or the pseudogene TRBV3-2) and TRBJ1-2; D unresolved. Germline V CDR1 and CDR2: LGHDT, YNNKEL (reference sequence). The CDR3 runs 15 residues. The V end lost 0 bases, the J end lost 8 bases, and 16 bases lay between the germline ends. This CDR3 is CASSQETQLLSGYTF. As DNA, the CDR3 is TGTGCCAGCAGCCAAGAAACCCAGCTACTTTCCGGCTACACCTTC.

The chain couples TRBV14 to TRBJ2-2; 7 bases fit TRBD1. This CDR3 spans 16 amino acids. V lost 0 bases, J lost 5 bases, and 6 bases stayed unmatched. The V gene's germline CDR1 is SGHDN and CDR2 FVKESK. Here the CDR3 DNA reads TGTGCCAGCAGCCAAGATCTGGGCAGGGGGACCGGGGAGCTGTTTTTT. Translation gives CASSQDLGRGTGELFF.

V and J are TRBV4-2 and TRBJ1-1; a weak D match, TRBD1 (5 bases). Trimming pared 1 base from V and 4 bases from J, leaving 10 bases between. The CDR3 contains 14 residues. Germline CDR1 LGHNA, CDR2 YNFKEQ. The CDR3 sequence is CASSQGGIGTEAFF. For the CDR3, the DNA is TGTGCCAGCAGCCAAGGGGGGATCGGCACTGAAGCTTTCTTT.

The chain carries TRBV28 and TRBJ2-1; D gene unclear. V shed 5 bases and J shed 10 bases, with 12 bases lying between them. Germline CDR1 is MDHEN and CDR2 is SYDVKM. CDR3 length: 12 residues. CDR3 region: CASSLLQKEQFF. CDR3 nucleotide sequence: TGTGCCAGCAGTCTGTTACAAAAGGAGCAGTTCTTC. The whole variable domain, filled in from reference TRBV28 and TRBJ2-1, reads DVKVTQSSRYLVKRTGEKVFLECVQDMDHENMFWYRQDPGLGLRLIYFSYDVKMKEKGDIPEGYSVSREKKERFSLILESASTNQTSMYLCASSLLQKEQFFGPGTRLTVL.

The chain joins TRBV7-6 to TRBJ2-5; perhaps TRBD1 as D (5 bases). The CDR3 runs to 14 residues. Between the trimmed V and J ends, which lost 1 base and 5 bases, there was a span of 11 bases. Germline-derived CDR1 and CDR2 are SGHVS and FNYEAQ. DNA of the CDR3: TGTGCCAGCAGCTTAGAGCAGGGCCTGGAGACCCAGTACTTC. It specifies CASSLEQGLETQYF.

This clone was seen only once. The gene calls are TRBV28 and TRBJ1-6, with D possibly TRBD1 on 5 matching bases. Per the germline V gene, CDR1 is MDHEN and CDR2 is SYDVKM. Trimming took 7 bases from V and 6 from J, leaving 19 bases between them. This CDR3 spans 16 amino acids. CDR3 coding DNA: TGTGCCAGCAACGGGGCAGGGTTTGAAACTAATTCACCCCTCCACTTT. This codes for CASNGAGFETNSPLHF.

The rearrangement uses TRBV7-9 and TRBJ2-6; TRBD2 aligns across 14 bases. V shed 4 bases, J shed 2 bases, and the junction held 4 bases outside the gene matches. There are 18 residues in the CDR3. Germline lookup yields CDR1 SEHNR and CDR2 FQNEAQ (reference sequence). The CDR3 here is CASSSTSGGAPGANVLTF. CDR3 DNA: TGTGCCAGCAGCTCGACTAGCGGGGGGGCGCCTGGGGCCAACGTCCTGACTTTC.

The rearrangement uses TRBV5-8 and TRBJ1-6, with TRBD1 matching over 7 bases. CDR3 size: 15 residues. Germline CDR1 reads SGHTS; CDR2 reads YDEGEE. The V and J ends lost 3 bases and 7 bases, in that order; junction bases with no gene match: 7. The CDR3: CASSWVTGINSPLHF. The CDR3 DNA reads as TGTGCCAGCAGCTGGGTGACAGGGATCAATTCACCCCTCCACTTT. The variable domain in full, completed from reference TRBV5-8 and TRBJ1-6, reads EAGVTQSPTHLIKTRGQQATLRCSPISGHTSVYWYQQALGLGLQFLLWYDEGEERNRGNFPPRFSGRQFPNYSSELNVNALELEDSALYLCASSWVTGINSPLHFGNGTRLTVT.

This chain connects TRBV9 to TRBJ1-1; a weak D match, TRBD1 (5 bases). Germline V gene data show CDR1 as SGDLS and CDR2 as YYNGEE. The CDR3 extends over 15 amino acids. V was pared by 3 bases and J by 6 bases, with 18 bases between. The CDR3 here is CASSDSGARAAEAFF. Written as DNA, the CDR3 is TGTGCCAGCAGCGATTCCGGGGCGAGGGCGGCTGAAGCTTTCTTT.

This chain links TRBV7-2 with TRBJ1-2; D is unclear. The V end was cut by 5 bases, the J end by 8 bases, with 15 bases between. Germline CDR1 is SGHTA and CDR2 is FQGNSA. The CDR3 length is 13 residues. The CDR3 loop is CASSPMEGGGYTF. Here the CDR3 DNA reads TGTGCCAGCAGCCCAATGGAGGGAGGCGGCTACACCTTC.

In DNA form, the CDR3 reads TGCAGCGTTGACAGGGGGGAGGGCATTCAGTACTTC. The encoded protein is CSVDRGEGIQYF. This chain joins TRBV29-1 and TRBJ2-4, with D perhaps matching TRBD1 or TRBD2 (7 bases each). Germline-derived CDR1 and CDR2 are SQVTM and ANQGSEA. Trimming stripped 3 bases from V and 9 bases from J, with 12 bases between. The CDR3 contains 12 residues. The variable domain in full, completed from reference TRBV29-1 and TRBJ2-4, reads SAVISQKPSRDICQRGTSLTIQCQVDSQVTMMFWYRQQPGQSLTLIATANQGSEATYESGFVIDKFPISRPNLTFSTLTVSNMSPEDSSIYLCSVDRGEGIQYFGAGTRLSVL.

The gene calls are TRBV7-9 and TRBJ2-5; D is perhaps TRBD1 or TRBD2 (5 bases each). In germline, CDR1 is SEHNR, CDR2 FQNEAQ (reference sequence). The V and J ends lost 7 bases and 2 bases respectively, with 20 bases between them. This CDR3 spans 16 amino acids. The CDR3 DNA reads as TGTGCCAGCATCCCCTCCTTTGGGGACGGACAAGAGACCCAGTACTTC. Translated, it gives CASIPSFGDGQETQYF.